What follows is one T cell receptor beta chain and its context. The germline gives CDR1 MNHEY, CDR2 SVGEGT. The V end lost 1 base, the J end lost 4 bases, and 10 bases lay between the germline ends. This CDR3 region has 14 residues. Sequencing used immunoSEQ multiplex PCR; TCRdb keeps in-frame clones, though not all of them. This sample has tens of thousands of clones, with more than 85% found just once. This sample was included in a study of control samples from healthy donors and cancer patients. This clonotype was sampled from a man between 25 and 39 years old with colorectal cancer. Sequencing was done on a sample of PBMCs. The chain uses TRBV6-2 or TRBV6-3 and TRBJ2-5; D unclear. The CDR3 coding sequence is TGTGCCAGCAGTTACTTCTCGCGTCGAGAGACCCAGTACTTC. Protein: CASSYFSRRETQYF.